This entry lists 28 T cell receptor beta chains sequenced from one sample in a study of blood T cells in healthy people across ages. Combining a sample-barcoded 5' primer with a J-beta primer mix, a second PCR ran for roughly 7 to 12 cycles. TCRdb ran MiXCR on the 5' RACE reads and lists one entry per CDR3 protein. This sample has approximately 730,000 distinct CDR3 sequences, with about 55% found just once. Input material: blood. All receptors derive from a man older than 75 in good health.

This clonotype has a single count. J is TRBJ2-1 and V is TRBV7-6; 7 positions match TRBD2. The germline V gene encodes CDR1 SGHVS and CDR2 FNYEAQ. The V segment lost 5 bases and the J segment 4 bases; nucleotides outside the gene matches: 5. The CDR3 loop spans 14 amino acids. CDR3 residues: CASSEERGYNEQFF. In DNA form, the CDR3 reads TGTGCCAGCAGCGAAGAGCGGGGTTACAATGAGCAGTTCTTC.

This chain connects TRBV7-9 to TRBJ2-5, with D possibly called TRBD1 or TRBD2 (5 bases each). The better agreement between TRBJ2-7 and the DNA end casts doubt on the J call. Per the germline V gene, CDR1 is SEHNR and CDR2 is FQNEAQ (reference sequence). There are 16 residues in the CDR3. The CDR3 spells CASSPGRRREGDEQYF. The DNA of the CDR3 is TGTGCCAGCAGCCCTGGGAGAAGAAGGGAAGGGGACGAGCAGTACTTC.

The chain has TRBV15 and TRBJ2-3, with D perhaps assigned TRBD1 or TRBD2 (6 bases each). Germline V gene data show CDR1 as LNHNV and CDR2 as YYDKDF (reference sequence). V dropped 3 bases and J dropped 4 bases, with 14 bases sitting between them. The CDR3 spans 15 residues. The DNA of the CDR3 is TGTGCCACCAGCAGCTACGGGGGCGACGCAGATACGCAGTATTTT. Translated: CATSSYGGDADTQYF.

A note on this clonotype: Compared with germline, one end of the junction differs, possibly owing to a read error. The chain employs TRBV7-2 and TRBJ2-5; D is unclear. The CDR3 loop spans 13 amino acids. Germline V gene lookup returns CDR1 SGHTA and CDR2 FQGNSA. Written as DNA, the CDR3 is TGCGCCGGCAGCATCCGTTGGGGAGAGACCCAGTACTTC. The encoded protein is CAGSIRWGETQYF. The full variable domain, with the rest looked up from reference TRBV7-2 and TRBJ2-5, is GAGVSQSPSNKVTEKGKDVELRCDPISGHTALYWYRQSLGQGLEFLIYFQGNSAPDKSGLPSDRFSAERTGGSVSTLTIQRTQQEDSAVYLCAGSIRWGETQYFGPGTRLLVL.

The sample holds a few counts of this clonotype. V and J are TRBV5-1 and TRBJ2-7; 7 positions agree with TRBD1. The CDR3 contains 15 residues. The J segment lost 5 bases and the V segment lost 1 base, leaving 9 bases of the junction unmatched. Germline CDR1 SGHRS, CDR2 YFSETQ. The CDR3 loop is CASSLQPGQRNEQYF. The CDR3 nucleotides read TGCGCCAGCAGCTTGCAACCGGGACAGAGGAACGAGCAGTACTTC.

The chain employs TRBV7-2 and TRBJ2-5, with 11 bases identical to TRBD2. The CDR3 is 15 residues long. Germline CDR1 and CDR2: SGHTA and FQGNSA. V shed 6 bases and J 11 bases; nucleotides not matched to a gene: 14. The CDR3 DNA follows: TGTGCCAGCAGTCCCTTTAGCGGGAGGGGGAATGAGCAGTACTTC. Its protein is CASSPFSGRGNEQYF.

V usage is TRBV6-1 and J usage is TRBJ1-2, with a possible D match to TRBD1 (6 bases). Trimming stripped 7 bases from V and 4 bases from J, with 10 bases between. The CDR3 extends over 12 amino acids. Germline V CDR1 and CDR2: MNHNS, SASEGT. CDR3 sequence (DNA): TGTGCCAGCACGCGGACAGCCTATGGCTACACCTTC. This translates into CASTRTAYGYTF.

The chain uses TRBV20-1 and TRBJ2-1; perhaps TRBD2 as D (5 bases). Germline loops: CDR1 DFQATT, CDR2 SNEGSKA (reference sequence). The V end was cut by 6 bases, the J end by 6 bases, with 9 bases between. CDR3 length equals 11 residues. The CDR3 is CSAKLGNEQFF. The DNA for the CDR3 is TGCAGTGCCAAACTAGGCAATGAGCAGTTCTTC.

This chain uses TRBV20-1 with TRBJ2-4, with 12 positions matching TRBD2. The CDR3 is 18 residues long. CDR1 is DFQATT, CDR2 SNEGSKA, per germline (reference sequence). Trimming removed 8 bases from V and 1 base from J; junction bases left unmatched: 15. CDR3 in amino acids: CSTTSTSGREKAKNIQYF. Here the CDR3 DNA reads TGCAGTACTACCTCGACTAGCGGGAGAGAAAAGGCCAAAAACATTCAGTACTTC.

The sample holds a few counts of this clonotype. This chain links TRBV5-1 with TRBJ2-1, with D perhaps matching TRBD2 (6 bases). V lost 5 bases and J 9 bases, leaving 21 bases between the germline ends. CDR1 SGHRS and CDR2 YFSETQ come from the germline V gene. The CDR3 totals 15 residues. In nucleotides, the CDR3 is TGCGCCAGCAGAGTCGCGGCGGGATCGAATTCTGAGCAGTTCTTC. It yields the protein CASRVAAGSNSEQFF. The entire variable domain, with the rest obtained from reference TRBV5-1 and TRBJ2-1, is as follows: KAGVTQTPRYLIKTRGQQVTLSCSPISGHRSVSWYQQTPGQGLQFLFEYFSETQRNKGNFPGRFSGRQFSNSRSEMNVSTLELGDSALYLCASRVAAGSNSEQFFGPGTRLTVL.

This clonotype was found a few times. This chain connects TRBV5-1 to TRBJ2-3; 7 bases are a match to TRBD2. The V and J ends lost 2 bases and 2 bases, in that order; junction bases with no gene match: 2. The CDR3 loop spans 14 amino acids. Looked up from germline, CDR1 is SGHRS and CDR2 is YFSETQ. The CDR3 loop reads CASSFGGYTDTQYF. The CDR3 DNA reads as TGCGCCAGCAGCTTCGGGGGGTACACAGATACGCAGTATTTT.

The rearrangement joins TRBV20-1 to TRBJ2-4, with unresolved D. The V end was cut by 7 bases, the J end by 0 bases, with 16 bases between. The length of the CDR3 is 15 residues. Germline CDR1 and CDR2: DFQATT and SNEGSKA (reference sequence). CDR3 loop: CSGVRAGLAKNIQYF. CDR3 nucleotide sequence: TGCAGTGGGGTCCGGGCCGGTCTAGCCAAAAACATTCAGTACTTC.

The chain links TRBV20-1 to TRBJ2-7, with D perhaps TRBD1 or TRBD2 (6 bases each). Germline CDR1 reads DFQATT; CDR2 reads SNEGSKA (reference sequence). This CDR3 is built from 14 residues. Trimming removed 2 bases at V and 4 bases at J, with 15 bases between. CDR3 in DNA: TGCAGTGCTAGAAAACCCGGGGGCGGGTACGAGCAGTACTTC. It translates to CSARKPGGGYEQYF.

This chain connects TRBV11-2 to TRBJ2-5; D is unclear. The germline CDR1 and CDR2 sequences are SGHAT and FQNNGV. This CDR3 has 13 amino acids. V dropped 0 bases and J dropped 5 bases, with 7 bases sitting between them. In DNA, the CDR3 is TGTGCCAGCAGCTTAGAGACCCGGGAGACCCAGTACTTC. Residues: CASSLETRETQYF.

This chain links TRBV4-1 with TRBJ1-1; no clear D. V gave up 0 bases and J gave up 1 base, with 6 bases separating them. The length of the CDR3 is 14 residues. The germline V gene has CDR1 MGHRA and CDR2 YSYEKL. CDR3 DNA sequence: TGCGCCAGCAGCCAAGAAACCCGGAACACTGAAGCTTTCTTT. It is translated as CASSQETRNTEAFF.

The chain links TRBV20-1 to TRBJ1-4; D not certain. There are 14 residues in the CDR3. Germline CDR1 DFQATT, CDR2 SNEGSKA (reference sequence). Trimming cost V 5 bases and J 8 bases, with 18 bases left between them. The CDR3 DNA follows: TGCAGTGCTGGGCCGGGGTTCAAGGGCGAAAAACTGTTTTTT. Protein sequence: CSAGPGFKGEKLFF.

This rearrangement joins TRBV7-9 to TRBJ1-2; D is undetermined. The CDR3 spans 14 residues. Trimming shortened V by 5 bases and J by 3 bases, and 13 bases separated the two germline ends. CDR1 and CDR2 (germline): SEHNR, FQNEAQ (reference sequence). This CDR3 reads CASSGRKYHYGYTF. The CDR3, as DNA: TGTGCCAGCAGCGGCCGAAAGTACCACTATGGCTACACCTTC.

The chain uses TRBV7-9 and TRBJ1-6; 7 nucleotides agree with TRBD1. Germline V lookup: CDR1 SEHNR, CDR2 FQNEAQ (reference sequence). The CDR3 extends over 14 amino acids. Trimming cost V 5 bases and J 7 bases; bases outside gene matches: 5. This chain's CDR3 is CASSAGQENSPLHF. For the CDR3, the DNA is TGTGCCAGCAGCGCCGGACAGGAGAATTCACCCCTCCACTTT.

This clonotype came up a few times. The CDR3 DNA is TGTGCCAGCAGGACTAGCGGGGCCCACAGATACGCGTATTTT. Translation: CASRTSGAHRYAYF. The chain couples TRBV27 to TRBJ2-3; 11 bases fit TRBD2. The CDR3 contains 14 residues. The germline V gene encodes CDR1 MNHEY and CDR2 SMNVEV (reference sequence). V dropped 6 bases and J dropped 14; count of bases not matched to a gene: 13.

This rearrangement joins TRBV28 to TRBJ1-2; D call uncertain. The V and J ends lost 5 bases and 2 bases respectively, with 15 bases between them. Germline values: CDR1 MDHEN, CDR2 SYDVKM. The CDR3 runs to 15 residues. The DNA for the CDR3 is TGTGCCAGCAGTGGGCCAGGCCTAGGAAACTATGGCTACACCTTC. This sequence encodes CASSGPGLGNYGYTF.

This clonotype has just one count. CDR3 DNA sequence: TGTGCCAGCAGCTCTGGACAGTACCGCAATCAGCCCCAGCATTTT. The encoded protein is CASSSGQYRNQPQHF. This rearrangement joins TRBV7-8 to TRBJ1-5; D is perhaps TRBD1 (6 bases). Germline loops: CDR1 SGHVS, CDR2 FQNEAQ. The CDR3 runs 15 residues. The ends were cut back, 4 bases at V and 2 bases at J, with 12 bases in the middle.

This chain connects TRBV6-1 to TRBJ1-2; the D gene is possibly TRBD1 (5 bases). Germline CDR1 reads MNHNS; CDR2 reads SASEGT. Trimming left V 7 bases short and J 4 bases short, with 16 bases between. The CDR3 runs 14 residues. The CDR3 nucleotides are TGTGCCAGCACCGAAGGCGGAGGGACCTATGGCTACACCTTC. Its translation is CASTEGGGTYGYTF.

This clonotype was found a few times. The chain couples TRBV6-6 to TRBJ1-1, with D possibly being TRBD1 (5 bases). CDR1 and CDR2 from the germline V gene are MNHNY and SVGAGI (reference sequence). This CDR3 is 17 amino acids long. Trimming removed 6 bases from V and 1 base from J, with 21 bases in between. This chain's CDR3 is CASSPVRGLITNTEAFF. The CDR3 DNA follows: TGTGCCAGCAGCCCGGTTAGGGGCCTAATCACGAACACTGAAGCTTTCTTT.

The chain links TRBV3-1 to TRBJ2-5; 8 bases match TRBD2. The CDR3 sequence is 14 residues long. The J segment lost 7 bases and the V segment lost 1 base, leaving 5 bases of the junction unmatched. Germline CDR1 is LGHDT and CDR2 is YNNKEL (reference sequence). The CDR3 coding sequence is TGTGCCAGCAGCCAAGCCTCAACTAGCGGGACCCAGTACTTC. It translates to CASSQASTSGTQYF.

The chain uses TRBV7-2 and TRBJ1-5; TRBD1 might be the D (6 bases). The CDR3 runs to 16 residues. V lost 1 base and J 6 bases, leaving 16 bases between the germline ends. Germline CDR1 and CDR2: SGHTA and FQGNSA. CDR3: CASSLVSGGAGQPQHF. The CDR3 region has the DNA TGTGCCAGCAGCTTAGTATCCGGGGGCGCCGGTCAGCCCCAGCATTTT.

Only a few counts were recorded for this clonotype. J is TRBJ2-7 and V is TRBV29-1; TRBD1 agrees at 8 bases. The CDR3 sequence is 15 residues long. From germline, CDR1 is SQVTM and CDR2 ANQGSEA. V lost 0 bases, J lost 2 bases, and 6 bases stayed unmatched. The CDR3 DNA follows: TGCAGCGTTGAAGACGGCAGGGGGCGACCCTACGAGCAGTACTTC. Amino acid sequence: CSVEDGRGRPYEQYF.

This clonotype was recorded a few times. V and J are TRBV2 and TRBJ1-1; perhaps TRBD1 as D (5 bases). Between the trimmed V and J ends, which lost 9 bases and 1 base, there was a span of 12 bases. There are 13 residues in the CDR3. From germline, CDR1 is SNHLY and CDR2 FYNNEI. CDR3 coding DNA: TGTGCCAGTCAGGGAAACCAGAACACTGAAGCTTTCTTT. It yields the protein CASQGNQNTEAFF.

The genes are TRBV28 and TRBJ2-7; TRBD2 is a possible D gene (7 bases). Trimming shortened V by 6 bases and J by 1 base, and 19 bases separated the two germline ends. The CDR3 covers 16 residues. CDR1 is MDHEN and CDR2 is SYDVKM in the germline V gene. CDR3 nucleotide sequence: TGTGCCAGCAGCTCCATGGTAGGGGGGGGATCCTACGAGCAGTACTTC. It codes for CASSSMVGGGSYEQYF. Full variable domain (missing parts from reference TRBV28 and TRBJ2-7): DVKVTQSSRYLVKRTGEKVFLECVQDMDHENMFWYRQDPGLGLRLIYFSYDVKMKEKGDIPEGYSVSREKKERFSLILESASTNQTSMYLCASSSMVGGGSYEQYFGPGTRLTVT.